These 3 T cell receptor beta chains were sequenced from one sample in a study of blood T cell repertoires in COVID-19. This table comes from immunoSEQ multiplex PCR, and its TCRdb copy is limited to in-frame clones, with some not included. This sample yields some 49,000 clones, of which roughly 82% are seen a single time; 2.5% to 3% belongs to the top ten. The specimen was peripheral blood. These receptors originate from a woman aged 55-70 years with acute or convalescent COVID-19.

V gene TRBV6-5 combines with J gene TRBJ2-6; 7 bases are shared with TRBD1. V trimming: 8 bases; J trimming: 1 base; junction bases outside the gene matches: 5. Per the germline V gene, CDR1 is MNHEY and CDR2 is SVGAGI. This CDR3 is built from 15 residues. The CDR3 DNA is TGTGCCAGCTTTTCAGGGGGTTCTGGGGCCAACGTCCTGACTTTC. Translation: CASFSGGSGANVLTF.

With regard to this clone: The CDR3 ends on some other residue instead of the conserved phenylalanine or tryptophan, so this is likely a read error. Because the CDR3's place on the DNA is in doubt, the DNA is left out and the CDR3 is given as listed by TCRdb. V usage is TRBV12-3 or TRBV12-4 and J usage is TRBJ2-7; no check of the table's D call, TRBD1, against the DNA was made. The CDR3 has 12 amino acids, counting both end residues. The CDR3 spells CASSLIQGRPVL.

The chain carries TRBV6-2 or TRBV6-3 and TRBJ1-2; D unresolved. The CDR3 spans 13 residues. CDR1 MNHEY and CDR2 SVGEGT come from the germline V gene. Trimming took 4 bases from V and 4 from J, leaving 10 bases between them. The CDR3 reads CASSLARSYGYTF. The DNA for the CDR3 is TGTGCCAGCAGTTTGGCCAGGTCCTATGGCTACACCTTC.